The rows below give T cell receptor beta chains drawn from one sample of a study of cytomegalovirus exposure and HLA in healthy donors. Produced via immunoSEQ multiplex PCR; TCRdb's table is partial and in-frame only. The repertoire holds about 140,000 clones, roughly 88% seen once, with 7.9% in the top ten. The specimen sequenced was PBMCs. The receptor source for this set is a woman younger than 30 in good health and CMV-seropositive. Each CDR3 is given with its conserved first and last residue. The D gene is left open where the match is weak.

TRBJ1-5 | TRBD1 | TRBV7-8 | CASSLDRVGQPQHF
TRBJ2-3 | TRBD2 | TRBV2 | CASTGLAGFTDTQYF
TRBJ1-1 | - | TRBV30 | CAWSARFGGTTEAFF
TRBJ2-7 | TRBD2 | TRBV2 | CASSPKGLAGAHEQYF
TRBJ1-1 | TRBD1 | TRBV6-5 | CASSASRTGYTEAFF
TRBJ1-1 | - | TRBV28 | CASSLSRATEAFF
TRBJ2-6 | TRBD2 | TRBV7-6 | CASSPRRGDPFSGANVLTF
TRBJ1-2 | - | TRBV18 | CASSPGTGNHNYGYTF
TRBJ1-6 | - | TRBV7-9 | CASSLTSDNSPLHF
TRBJ2-3 | TRBD2 | TRBV30 | CAWSRGSSGNADTQYF
TRBJ2-1 | - | TRBV2 | CASRKERTETYNEQFF